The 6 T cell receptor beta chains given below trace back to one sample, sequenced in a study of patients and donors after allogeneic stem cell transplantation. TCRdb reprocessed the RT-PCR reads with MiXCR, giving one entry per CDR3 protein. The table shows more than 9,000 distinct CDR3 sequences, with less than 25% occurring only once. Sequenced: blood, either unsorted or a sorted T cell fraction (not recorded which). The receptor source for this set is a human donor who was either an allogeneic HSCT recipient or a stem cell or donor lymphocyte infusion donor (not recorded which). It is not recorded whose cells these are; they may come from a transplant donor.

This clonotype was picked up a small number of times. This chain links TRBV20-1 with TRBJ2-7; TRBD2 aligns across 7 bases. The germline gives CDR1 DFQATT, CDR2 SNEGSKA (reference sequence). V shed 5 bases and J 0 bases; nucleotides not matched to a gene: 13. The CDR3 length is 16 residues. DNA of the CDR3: TGCAGTGCTGAGACTTCAGCGGGGTTTTACTCCTACGAGCAGTACTTC. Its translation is CSAETSAGFYSYEQYF.

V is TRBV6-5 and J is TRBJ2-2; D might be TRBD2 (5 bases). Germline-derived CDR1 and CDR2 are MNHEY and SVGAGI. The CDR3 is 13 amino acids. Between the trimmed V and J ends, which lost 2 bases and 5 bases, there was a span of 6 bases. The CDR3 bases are TGTGCCAGCAGTTACGAGGGAACCGGGGAGCTGTTTTTT. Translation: CASSYEGTGELFF.

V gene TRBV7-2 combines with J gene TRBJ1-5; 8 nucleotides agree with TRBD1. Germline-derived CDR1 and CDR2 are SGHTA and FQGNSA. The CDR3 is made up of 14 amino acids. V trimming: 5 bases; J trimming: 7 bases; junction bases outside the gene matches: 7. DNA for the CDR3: TGTGCCAGCAGCCAGGGGGCGCTGGGACAGCCCCAGCATTTT. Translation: CASSQGALGQPQHF.

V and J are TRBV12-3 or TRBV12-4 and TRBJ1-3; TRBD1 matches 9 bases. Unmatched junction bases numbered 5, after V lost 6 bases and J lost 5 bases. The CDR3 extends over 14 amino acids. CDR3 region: CASSGQGSRNTIYF. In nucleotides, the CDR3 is TGTGCCAGCAGCGGACAGGGGAGTCGAAACACCATATATTTT.

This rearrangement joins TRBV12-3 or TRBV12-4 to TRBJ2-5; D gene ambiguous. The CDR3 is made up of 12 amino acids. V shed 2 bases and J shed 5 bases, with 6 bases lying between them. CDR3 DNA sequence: TGTGCCAGCAGTTTAACCCCCGAGACCCAGTACTTC. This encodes CASSLTPETQYF.

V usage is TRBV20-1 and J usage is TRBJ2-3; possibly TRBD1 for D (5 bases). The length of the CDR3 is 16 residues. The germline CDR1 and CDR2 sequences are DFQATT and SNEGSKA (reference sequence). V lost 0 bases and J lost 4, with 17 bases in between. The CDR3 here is CSARDLNRGLADTQYF. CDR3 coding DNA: TGCAGTGCTAGAGATCTTAATAGGGGTCTCGCAGATACGCAGTATTTT.